This T cell receptor (beta chain) was documented in a study of T cell responses to AZD1222 COVID-19 vaccine. Produced via immunoSEQ multiplex PCR; TCRdb's table is partial and in-frame only. The table lists under 130,000 clones, roughly 88% of them singletons. This TCR derives from an adult in good health. The sample here was peripheral blood, taken on day 0 of AZD1222 vaccination.

In nucleotides, the CDR3 is TGTGCCAGCAGTCCCGGGACAACCTACAATGAGCAGTTCTTC. It codes for CASSPGTTYNEQFF. The V and J genes are TRBV27 and TRBJ2-1; perhaps TRBD1 as D (6 bases). Looked up from germline, CDR1 is MNHEY and CDR2 is SMNVEV (reference sequence). This CDR3 is 14 amino acids long. Trimming stripped 5 bases from V and 2 bases from J, with 10 bases between.